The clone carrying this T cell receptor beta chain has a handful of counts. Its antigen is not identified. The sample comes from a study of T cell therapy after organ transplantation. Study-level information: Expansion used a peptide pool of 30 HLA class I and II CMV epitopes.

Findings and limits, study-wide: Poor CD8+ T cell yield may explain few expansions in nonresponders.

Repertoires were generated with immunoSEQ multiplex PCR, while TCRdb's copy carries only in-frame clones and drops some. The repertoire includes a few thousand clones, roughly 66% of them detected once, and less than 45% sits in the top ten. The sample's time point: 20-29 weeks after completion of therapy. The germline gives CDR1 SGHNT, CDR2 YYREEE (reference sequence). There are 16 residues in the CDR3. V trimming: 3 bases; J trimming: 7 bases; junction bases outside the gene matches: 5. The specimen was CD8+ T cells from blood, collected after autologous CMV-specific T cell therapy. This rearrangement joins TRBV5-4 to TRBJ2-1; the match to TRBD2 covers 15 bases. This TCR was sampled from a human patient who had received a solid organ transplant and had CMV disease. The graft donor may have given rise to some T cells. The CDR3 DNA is TGTGCCAGCAGCTCCGGACTAGCGGGAGGGCCGAATGAGCAGTTCTTC. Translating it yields CASSSGLAGGPNEQFF.